This TCR beta chain appears in the sequencing data of a study of cytomegalovirus exposure and HLA in healthy donors. The PCR was carried out with 60 Vbeta primers and 13 Jbeta primers. Authors' analysis steps: There were 80 million to 95 million unique TCR beta chains by a later count, and approximately 11 million of them were shared. TCRdb's table, derived via immunoSEQ multiplex PCR, lists solely in-frame clones and lacks some. That table supplies the V and J calls and clone size; D and trimming were determined from the DNA. The data contain 90,000 to 100,000 clones, around 80% of them singletons. The CDR3 extends over 14 amino acids. Germline V gene lookup returns CDR1 LGHNA and CDR2 YNFKEQ. V was shortened by 3 bases and J by 2 bases, with 9 bases between the two germline ends.

This receptor was identified in a man in his late teens or twenties in good health and CMV-seronegative. The chain links TRBV4-2 to TRBJ2-3, with D possibly matching TRBD2 (6 bases). The sample taken for sequencing was PBMCs. CDR3 bases: TGTGCCAGCAGCCACGGCGGGGCCACAGATACGCAGTATTTT. Its translation is CASSHGGATDTQYF.